This TCR beta chain was found in a study of cytomegalovirus exposure and HLA in healthy donors. Points from the study as a whole: CMV antigen specificity was confirmed in vitro for three CMV-associated chains. Reportedly, diagnosis of cytomegalovirus status by the classifier showed high specificity and sensitivity. TCR beta V segments were, for the most part, productive about 87% or about 30% of the time in an earlier analysis.

PCR involved 60 Vbeta and 13 Jbeta primers. Repertoires were generated with immunoSEQ multiplex PCR, while TCRdb's copy carries only in-frame clones and drops some. This sample carries around 100,000 clones, 60% to 70% of them seen once, and the ten largest clones take around 4%. Turning to this clone: Its specificity is unknown.

Losses at the gene ends were 4 bases for V and 2 bases for J; bases not matched to a gene: 9. This CDR3 comprises 16 residues. The germline V gene encodes CDR1 SGHVS and CDR2 FQNEAQ. The rearrangement joins TRBV7-8 to TRBJ2-7, with 9 bases aligning to TRBD2. The material sequenced was PBMCs. The sequence was obtained from a man aged 25 to 45 in good health and CMV-seropositive. CDR3 protein: CASSSGRLAGPYEQYF. CDR3 nucleotide sequence: TGTGCCAGCAGCTCCGGGCGGCTAGCGGGGCCCTACGAGCAGTACTTC.